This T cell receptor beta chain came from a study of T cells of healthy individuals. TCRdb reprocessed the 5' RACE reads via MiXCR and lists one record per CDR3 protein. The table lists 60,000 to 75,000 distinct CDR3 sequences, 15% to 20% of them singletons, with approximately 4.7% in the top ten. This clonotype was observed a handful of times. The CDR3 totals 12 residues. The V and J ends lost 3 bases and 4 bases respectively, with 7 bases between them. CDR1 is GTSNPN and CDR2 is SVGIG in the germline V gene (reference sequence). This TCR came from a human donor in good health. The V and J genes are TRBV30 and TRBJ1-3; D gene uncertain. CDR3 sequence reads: CAWSKSGNTIYF. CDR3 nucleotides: TGTGCCTGGAGCAAGTCCGGAAACACCATATATTTT.